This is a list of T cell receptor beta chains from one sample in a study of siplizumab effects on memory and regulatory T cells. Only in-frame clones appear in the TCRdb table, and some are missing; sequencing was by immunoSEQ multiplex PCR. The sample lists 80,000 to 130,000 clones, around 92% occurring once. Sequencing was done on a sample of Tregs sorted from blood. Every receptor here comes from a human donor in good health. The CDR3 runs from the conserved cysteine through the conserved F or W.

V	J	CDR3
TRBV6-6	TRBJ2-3	CASSPGSGIRTDTQYF
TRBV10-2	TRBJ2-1	CASSLFGRRVEQFF
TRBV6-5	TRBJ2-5	CASSWTGGWRETQYF
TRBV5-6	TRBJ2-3	CASSRTLNSGRWSTDTQYF
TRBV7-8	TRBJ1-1	CASSLGILKEKGSTEAFF
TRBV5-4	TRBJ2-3	CASSLEAGYLSDTQYF
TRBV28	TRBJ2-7	CASSSYQTRLAGGPTEQYF
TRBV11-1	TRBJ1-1	CASSLRLGEVGTAETEAFF
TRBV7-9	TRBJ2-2	CASSSLASGELFF
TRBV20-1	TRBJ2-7	CSAGNSAEQYF
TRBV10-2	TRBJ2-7	CASGGTRRYTSYEQYF
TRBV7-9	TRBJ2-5	CASSPHFSSGSWETQYF
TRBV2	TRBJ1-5	CASSRDNNQPQHF
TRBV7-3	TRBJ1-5	CASSIDWDQPQHF
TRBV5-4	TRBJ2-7	CASSLTGDSYEQYF
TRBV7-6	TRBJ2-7	CASSLWAGFANEQYF
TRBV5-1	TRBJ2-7	CASSFDGAGGSYEQYF
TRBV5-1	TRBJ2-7	CASSLKGQVSYEQYF
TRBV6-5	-	CASRYSGSYEQYF
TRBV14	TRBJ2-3	CASSSGLFFTDTQYF
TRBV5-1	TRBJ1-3	CASSLEWGSGGNTIYF
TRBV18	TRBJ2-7	CASSPAGGDYEQYF
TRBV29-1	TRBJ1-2	CSVDDRGQSGYTF
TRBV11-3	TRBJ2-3	CASSLTSGRTDTQYF
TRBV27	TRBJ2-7	CASSFSTNAYEQYF
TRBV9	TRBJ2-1	CASSVGRGGGEQFF
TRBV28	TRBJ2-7	CASTGTGVYEQYF
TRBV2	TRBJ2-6	CASRIRDSISGANVLTF
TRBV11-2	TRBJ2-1	CASTPLKDLRFYNEQFF
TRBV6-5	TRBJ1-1	CASRTAMNTEAFF
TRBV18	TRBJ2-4	CASSPRSGGRLAKNIQYF
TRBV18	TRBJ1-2	CASSPGDYGYTF
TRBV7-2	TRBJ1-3	CATSISGSRDTIYF
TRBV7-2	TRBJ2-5	CASSLARRETQYF
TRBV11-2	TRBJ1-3	CASYSGNTIYF
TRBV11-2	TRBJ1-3	CASSRTGTSGNTIYF
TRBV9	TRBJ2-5	CASSVMPGSGIGARETQYF
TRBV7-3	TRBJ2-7	CASSLMISGEQYF
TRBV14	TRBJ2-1	CASSQENYNEQFF
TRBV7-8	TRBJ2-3	CASSLVWREGRTDTQYF
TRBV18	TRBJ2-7	CASSRSGGTPYEQYF
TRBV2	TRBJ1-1	CASSGSPGDGTEAFF
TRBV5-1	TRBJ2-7	CASSPDRGVVYEQYF
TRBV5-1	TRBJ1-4	CASSLASGANEKLFF
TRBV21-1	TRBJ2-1	CASRRGSNEQFF
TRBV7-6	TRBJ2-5	CASTQHRTDVSIQYF
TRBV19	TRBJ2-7	CASSVDVAYEQYF
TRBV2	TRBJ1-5	CASSIRVAEQPQHF
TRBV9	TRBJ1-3	CASSVSGQGISTIYF
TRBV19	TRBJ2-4	CASKDRGDKNIQYF
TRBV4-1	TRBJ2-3	CASSQKTSGTDTQYF
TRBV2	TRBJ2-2	CASSRTGTGGTGELFF